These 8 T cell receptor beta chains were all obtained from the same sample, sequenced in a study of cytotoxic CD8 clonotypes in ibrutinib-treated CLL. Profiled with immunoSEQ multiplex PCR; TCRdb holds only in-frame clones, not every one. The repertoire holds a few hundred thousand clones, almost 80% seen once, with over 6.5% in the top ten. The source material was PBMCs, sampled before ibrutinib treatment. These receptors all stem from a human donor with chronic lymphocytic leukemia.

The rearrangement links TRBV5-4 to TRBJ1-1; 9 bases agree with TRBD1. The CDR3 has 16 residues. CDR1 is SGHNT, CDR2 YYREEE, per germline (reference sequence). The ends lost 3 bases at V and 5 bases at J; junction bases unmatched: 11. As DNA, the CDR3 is TGTGCCAGCAGCTGGGCGATACAGGGGGCAGGGACTGAAGCTTTCTTT. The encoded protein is CASSWAIQGAGTEAFF.

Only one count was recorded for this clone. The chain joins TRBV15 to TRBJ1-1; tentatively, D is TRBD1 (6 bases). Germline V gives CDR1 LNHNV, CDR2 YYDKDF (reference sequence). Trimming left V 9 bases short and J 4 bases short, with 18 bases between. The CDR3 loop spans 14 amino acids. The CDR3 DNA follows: TGTGCCACAAACGTCAGGGGTTTAGGCACTGAAGCTTTCTTT. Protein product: CATNVRGLGTEAFF.

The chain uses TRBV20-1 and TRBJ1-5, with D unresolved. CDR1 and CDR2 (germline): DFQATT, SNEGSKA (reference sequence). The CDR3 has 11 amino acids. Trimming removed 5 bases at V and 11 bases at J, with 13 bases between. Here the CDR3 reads CSAAAGTTQHF. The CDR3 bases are TGCAGTGCTGCGGCCGGAACGACCCAGCATTTT.

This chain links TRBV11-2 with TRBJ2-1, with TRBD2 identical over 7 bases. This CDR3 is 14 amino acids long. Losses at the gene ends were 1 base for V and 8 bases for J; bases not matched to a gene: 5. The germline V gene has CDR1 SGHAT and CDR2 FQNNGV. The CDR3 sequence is CASSLGTSRDEQFF. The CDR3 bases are TGTGCCAGCAGCTTAGGGACTAGTCGGGATGAGCAGTTCTTC.

CDR3 loop: CASSVGLPHSYEQYF. CDR3 nucleotides: TGTGCCAGCAGCGTAGGGTTACCCCACTCCTACGAGCAGTACTTC. The chain uses TRBV9 and TRBJ2-7; D is ambiguous. The V end was cut by 0 bases, the J end by 0 bases, with 10 bases between. Germline CDR1 SGDLS, CDR2 YYNGEE. The CDR3 loop spans 15 amino acids.

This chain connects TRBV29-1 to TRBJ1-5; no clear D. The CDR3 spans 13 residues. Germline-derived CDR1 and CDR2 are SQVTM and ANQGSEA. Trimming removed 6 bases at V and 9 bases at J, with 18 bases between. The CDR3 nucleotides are TGCAGCGTAACGACCGCGCTAGGTGCGCCCCAGCATTTT. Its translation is CSVTTALGAPQHF.

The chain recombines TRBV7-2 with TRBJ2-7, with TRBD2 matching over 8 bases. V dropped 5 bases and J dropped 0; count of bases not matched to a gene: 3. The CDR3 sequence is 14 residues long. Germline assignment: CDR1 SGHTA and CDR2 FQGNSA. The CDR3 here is CASSTREGSYEQYF. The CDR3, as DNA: TGTGCCAGCAGCACCCGGGAGGGCTCCTACGAGCAGTACTTC.

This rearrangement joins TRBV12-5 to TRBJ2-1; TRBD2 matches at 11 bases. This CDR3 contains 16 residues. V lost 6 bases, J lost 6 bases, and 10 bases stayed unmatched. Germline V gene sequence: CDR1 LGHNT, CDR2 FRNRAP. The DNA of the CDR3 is TGTGCTAGTGGCCCTACTAGCGGGAGTATCGCCAATGAGCAGTTCTTC. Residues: CASGPTSGSIANEQFF.